This T cell receptor beta chain derives from a study of shared clonotypes between healthy human individuals. Study-wide background: Per donor, CD8 memory used one plate, CD8 naive used two, CD4 memory used three and CD4 naive used three.

The repertoire was sequenced with immunoSEQ multiplex PCR; TCRdb's copy has only in-frame clones and lacks some. The profile shows 1,400,000 or so clones, approximately 98.5% of them singletons. Worth noting for this clone: The target antigen is unknown.

The germline gives CDR1 KGHSH, CDR2 LQKENI. The CDR3 loop spans 15 amino acids. Trimming left V 5 bases short and J 2 bases short, with 13 bases between. The study's findings and limits: The study found lower generation probabilities in non-shared clonotypes than in those shared by all four donors.

The specimen was naive CD4+ T cells sorted from blood. Regarding subset: CD45RA+ positively selected. The receptor's source is a man in his thirties or forties in good health. This sequence joins TRBV18 and TRBJ1-5; D remains ambiguous. The CDR3 DNA follows: TGTGCCAGCTCAAAGGAGGGTAATGGCAATCAGCCCCAGCATTTT. Amino acid sequence: CASSKEGNGNQPQHF.